In this sample, the clone carrying this TCR beta chain turned up once. Its specificity is unknown. This record comes from a study of T cells in pancreatic ductal adenocarcinoma. The study's findings and limits: No significant tumor-blood clonality difference; means were about 0.11 and 0.072. Blood had more productive templates and 8 to 9.5-fold more unique clonotypes than tumor. Results skew toward the minority of patients with early-stage disease.

CDR1 is GTSNPN and CDR2 is SVGIG in the germline V gene (reference sequence). V dropped 1 base and J dropped 4 bases, with 5 bases sitting between them. CDR3 length: 11 amino acids. TCRdb's copy holds only in-frame clones and misses some; the assay was immunoSEQ multiplex PCR. The table lists tens of thousands of clones, around 90% of them singletons. Surgery without prior neoadjuvant therapy was the treatment of the selected pancreatic ductal adenocarcinoma patients. This chain uses TRBV30 with TRBJ2-7; no firm D call. The material sequenced was PBMCs. The clonotype was recovered from a human donor with pancreatic ductal adenocarcinoma. CDR3 region: CAWSAAYEQYF. The CDR3 coding sequence is TGTGCCTGGAGTGCGGCATACGAGCAGTACTTC.